This TCR beta chain derives from a study of T cell responses to AZD1222 COVID-19 vaccine. Regarding the study as a whole: Possibly, clonal diversity was underestimated; donors were largely white British and included more females.

Clones were sequenced by immunoSEQ multiplex PCR, and TCRdb holds only the in-frame ones, with some missing. Here the sample spans some 130,000 clones, 80% to 90% being singletons. Comment on this clone: Antigen unknown.

After removal of 5 bases from V and 10 bases from J, the junction contained 11 bases not matched to a gene. This CDR3 has 15 amino acids. Per the germline V gene, CDR1 is SGHVS and CDR2 is FQNEAQ. V and J are TRBV7-8 and TRBJ1-6; 7 bases are a match to TRBD1. The receptor comes from an adult in good health. The sample in question was peripheral blood, obtained on day 0 of AZD1222 vaccination. The CDR3: CASSLDRAGGSPLHF. The CDR3 DNA is TGTGCCAGCAGCCTCGACAGGGCTGGGGGGTCACCCCTCCACTTT.